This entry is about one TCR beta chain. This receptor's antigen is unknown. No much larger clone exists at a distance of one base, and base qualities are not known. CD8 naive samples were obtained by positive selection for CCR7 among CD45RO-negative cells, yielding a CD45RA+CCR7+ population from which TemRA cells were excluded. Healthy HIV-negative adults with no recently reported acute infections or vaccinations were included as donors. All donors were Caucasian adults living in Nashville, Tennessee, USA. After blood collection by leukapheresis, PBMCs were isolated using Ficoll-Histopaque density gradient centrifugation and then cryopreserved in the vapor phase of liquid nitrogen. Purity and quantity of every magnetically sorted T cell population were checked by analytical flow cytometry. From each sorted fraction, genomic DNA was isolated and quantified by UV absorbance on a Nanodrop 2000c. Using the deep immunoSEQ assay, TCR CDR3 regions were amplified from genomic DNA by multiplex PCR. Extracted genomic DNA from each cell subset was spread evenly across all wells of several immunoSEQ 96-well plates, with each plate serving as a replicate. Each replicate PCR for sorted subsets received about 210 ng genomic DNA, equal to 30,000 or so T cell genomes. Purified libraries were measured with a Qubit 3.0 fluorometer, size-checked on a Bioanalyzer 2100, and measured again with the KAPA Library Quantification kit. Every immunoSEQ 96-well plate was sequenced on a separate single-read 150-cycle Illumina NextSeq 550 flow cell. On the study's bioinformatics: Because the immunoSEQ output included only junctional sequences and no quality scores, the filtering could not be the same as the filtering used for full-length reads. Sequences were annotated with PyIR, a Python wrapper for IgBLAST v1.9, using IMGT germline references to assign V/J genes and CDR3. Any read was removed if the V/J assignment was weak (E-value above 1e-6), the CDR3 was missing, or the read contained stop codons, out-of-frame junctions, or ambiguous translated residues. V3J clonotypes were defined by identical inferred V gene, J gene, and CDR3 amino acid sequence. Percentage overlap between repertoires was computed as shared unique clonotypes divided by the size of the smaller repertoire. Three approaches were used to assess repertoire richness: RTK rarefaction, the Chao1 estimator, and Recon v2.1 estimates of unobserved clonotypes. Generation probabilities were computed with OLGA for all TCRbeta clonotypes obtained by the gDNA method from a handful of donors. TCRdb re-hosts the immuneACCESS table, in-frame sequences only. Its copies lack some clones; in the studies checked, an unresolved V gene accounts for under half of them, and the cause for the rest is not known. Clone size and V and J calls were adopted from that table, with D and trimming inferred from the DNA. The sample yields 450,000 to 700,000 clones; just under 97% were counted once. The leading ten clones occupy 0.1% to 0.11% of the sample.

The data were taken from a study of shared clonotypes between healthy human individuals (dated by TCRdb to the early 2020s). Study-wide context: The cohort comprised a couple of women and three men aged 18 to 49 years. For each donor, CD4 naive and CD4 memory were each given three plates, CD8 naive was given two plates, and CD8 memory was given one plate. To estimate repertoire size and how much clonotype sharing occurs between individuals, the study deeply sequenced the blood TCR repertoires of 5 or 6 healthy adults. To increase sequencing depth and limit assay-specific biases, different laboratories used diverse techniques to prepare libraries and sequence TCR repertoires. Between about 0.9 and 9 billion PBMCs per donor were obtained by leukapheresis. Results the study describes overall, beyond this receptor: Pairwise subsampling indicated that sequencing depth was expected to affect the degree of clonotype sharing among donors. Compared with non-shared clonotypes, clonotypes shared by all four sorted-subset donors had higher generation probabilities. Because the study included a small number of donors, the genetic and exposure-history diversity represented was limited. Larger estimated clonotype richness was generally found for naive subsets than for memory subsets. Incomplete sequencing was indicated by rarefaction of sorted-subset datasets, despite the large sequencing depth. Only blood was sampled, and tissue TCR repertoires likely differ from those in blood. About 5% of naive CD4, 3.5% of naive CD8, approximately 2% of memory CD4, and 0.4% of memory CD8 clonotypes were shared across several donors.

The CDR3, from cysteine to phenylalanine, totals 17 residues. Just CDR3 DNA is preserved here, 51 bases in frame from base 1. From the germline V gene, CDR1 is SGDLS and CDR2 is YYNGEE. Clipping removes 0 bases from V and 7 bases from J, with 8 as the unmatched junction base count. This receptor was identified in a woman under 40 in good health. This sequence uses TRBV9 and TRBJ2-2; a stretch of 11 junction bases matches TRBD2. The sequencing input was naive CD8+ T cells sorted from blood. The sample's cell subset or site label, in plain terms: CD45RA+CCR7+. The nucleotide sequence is TGTGCCAGCAGCGTAGATCTAGCGGGAGGACTCTACGGGGAGCTGTTTTTT. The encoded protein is CASSVDLAGGLYGELFF.